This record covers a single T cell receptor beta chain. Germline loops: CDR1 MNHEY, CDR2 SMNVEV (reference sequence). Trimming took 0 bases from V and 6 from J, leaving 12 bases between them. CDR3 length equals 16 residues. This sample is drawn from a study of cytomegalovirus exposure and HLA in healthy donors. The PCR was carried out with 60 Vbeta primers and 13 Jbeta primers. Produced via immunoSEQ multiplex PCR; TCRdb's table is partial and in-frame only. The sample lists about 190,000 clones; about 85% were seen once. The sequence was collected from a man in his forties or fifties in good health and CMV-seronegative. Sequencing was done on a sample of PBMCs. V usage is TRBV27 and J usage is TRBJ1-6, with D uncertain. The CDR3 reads CASSLSIIFSNSPLHF. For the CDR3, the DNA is TGTGCCAGCAGTTTATCGATTATTTTCAGTAATTCACCCCTCCACTTT.